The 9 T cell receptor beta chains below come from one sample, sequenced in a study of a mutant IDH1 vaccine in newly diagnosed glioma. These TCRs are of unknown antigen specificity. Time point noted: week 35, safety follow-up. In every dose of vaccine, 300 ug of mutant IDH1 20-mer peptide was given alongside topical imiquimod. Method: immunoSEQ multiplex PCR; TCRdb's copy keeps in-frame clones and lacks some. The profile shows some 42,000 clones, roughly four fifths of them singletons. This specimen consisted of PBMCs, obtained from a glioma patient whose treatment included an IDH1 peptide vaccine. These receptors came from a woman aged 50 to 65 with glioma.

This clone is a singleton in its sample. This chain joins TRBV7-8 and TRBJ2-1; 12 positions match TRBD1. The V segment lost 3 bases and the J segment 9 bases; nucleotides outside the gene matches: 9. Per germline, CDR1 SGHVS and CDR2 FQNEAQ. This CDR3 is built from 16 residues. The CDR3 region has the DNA TGTGCCAGCAGCTTGTCCGGGACAGGGGGCCGCGGTGAGCAGTTCTTC. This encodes CASSLSGTGGRGEQFF.

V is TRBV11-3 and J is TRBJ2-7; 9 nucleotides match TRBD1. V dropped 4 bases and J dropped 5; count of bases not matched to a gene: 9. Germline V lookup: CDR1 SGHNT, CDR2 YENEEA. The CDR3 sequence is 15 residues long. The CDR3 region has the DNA TGTGCCAGCAGCTCACGACAGGGGGTATTTGACGAGCAGTACTTC. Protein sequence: CASSSRQGVFDEQYF. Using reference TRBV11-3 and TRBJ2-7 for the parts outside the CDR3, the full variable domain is EAGVVQSPRYKIIEKKQPVAFWCNPISGHNTLYWYLQNLGQGPELLIRYENEEAVDDSQLPKDRFSAERLKGVDSTLKIQPAELGDSAVYLCASSSRQGVFDEQYFGPGTRLTVT.

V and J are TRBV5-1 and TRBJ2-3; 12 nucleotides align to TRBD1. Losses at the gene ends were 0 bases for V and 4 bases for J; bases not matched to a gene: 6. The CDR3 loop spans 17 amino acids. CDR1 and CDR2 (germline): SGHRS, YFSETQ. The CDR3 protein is CASSLGGTGGSADTQYF. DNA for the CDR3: TGCGCCAGCAGCTTGGGGGGGACAGGGGGCAGCGCAGATACGCAGTATTTT. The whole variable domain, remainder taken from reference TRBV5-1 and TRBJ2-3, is KAGVTQTPRYLIKTRGQQVTLSCSPISGHRSVSWYQQTPGQGLQFLFEYFSETQRNKGNFPGRFSGRQFSNSRSEMNVSTLELGDSALYLCASSLGGTGGSADTQYFGPGTRLTVL.

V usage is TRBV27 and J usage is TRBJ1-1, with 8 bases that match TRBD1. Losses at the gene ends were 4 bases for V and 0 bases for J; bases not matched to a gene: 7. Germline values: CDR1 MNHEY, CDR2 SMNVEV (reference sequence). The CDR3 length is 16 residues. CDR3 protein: CASSSGQGHLNTEAFF. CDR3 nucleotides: TGTGCCAGCAGTTCCGGACAGGGCCATTTGAACACTGAAGCTTTCTTT.

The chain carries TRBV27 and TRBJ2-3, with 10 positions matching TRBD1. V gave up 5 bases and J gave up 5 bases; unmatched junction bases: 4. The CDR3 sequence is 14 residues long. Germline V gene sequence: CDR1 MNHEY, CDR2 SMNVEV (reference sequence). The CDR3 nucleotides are TGTGCCAGCAGTCCGAGGACAGGGGGAGATACGCAGTATTTT. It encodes CASSPRTGGDTQYF.

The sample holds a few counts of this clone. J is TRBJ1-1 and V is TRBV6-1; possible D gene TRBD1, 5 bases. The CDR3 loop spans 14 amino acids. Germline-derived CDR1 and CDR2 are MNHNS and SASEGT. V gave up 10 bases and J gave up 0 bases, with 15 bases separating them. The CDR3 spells CATWTGGVNTEAFF. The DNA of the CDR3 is TGTGCCACCTGGACCGGGGGGGTGAACACTGAAGCTTTCTTT.

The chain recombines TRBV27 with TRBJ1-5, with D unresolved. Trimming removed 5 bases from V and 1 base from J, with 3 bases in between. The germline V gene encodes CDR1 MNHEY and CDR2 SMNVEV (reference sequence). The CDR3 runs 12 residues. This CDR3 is CASSKSNQPQHF. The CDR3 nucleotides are TGTGCCAGCAGTAAAAGCAATCAGCCCCAGCATTTT.

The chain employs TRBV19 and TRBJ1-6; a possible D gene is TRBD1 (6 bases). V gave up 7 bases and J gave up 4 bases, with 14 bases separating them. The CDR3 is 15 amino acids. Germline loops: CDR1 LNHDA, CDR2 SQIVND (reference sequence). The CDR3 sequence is CASMAKTGYNSPLHF. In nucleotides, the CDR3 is TGTGCCAGTATGGCCAAGACAGGTTATAATTCACCCCTCCACTTT.

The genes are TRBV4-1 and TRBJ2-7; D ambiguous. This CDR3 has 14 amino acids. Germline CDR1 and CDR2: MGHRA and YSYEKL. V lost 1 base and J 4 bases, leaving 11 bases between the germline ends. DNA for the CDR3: TGCGCCAGCAGCCAAGGGACGTCTTATTACGAGCAGTACTTC. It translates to CASSQGTSYYEQYF.